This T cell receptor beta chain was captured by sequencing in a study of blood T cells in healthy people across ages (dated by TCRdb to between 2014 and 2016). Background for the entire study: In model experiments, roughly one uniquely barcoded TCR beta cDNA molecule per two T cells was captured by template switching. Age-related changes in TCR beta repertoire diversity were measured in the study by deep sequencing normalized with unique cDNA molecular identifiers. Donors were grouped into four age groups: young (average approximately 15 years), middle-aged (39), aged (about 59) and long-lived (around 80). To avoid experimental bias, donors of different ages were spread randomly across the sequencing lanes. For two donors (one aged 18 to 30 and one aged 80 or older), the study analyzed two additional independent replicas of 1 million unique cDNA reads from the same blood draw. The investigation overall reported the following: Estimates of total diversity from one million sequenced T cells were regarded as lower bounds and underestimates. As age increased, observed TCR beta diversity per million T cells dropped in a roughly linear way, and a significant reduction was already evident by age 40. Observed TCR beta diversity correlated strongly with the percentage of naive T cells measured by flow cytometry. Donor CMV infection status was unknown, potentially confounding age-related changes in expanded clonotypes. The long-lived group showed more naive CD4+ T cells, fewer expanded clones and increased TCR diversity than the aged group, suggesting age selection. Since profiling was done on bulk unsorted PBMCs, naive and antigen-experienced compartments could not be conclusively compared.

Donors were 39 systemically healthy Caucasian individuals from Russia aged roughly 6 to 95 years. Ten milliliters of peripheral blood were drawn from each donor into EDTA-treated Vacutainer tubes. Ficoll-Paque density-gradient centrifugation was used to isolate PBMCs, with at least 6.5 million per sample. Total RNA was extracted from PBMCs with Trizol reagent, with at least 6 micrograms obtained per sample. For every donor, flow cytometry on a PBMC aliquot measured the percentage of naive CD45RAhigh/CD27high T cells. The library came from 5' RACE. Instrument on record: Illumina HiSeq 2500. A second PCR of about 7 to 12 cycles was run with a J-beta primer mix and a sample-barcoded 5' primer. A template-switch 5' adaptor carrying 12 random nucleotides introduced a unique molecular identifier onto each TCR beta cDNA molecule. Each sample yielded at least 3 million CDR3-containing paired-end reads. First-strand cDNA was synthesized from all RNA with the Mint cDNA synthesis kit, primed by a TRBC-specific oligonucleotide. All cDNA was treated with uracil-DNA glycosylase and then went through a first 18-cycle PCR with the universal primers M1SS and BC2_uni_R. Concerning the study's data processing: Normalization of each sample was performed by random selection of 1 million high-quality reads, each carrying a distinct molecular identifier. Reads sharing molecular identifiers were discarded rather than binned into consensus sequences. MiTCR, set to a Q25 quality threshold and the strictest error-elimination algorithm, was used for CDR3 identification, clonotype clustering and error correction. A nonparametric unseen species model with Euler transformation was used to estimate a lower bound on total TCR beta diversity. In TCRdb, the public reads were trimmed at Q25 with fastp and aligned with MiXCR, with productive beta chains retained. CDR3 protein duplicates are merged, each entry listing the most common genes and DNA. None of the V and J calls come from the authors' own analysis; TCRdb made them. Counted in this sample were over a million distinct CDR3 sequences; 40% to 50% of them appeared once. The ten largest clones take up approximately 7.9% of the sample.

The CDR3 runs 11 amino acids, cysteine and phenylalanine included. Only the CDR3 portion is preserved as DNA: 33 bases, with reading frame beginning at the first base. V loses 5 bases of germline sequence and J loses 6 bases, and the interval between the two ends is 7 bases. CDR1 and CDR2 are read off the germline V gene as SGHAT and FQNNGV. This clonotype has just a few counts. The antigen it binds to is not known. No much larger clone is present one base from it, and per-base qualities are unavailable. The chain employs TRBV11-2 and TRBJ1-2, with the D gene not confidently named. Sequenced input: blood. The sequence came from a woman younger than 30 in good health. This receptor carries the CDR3 CASSQIDGYTF. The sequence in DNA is TGTGCCAGCAGCCAAATCGATGGCTACACCTTC.